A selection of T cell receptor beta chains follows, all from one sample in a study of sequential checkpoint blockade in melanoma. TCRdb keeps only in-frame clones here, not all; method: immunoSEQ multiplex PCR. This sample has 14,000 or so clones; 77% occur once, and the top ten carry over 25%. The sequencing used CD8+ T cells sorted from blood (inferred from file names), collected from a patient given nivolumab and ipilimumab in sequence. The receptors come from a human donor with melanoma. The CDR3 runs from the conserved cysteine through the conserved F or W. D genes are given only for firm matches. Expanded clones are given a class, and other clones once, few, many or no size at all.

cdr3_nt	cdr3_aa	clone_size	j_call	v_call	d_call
TGCGCCAGCAGAAAAACCGGGACAATAGATCTCGGAGAGACCCAGTACTTC	CASRKTGTIDLGETQYF	few	TRBJ2-5	TRBV23-1	.
TGTGCCAGCAGCCTAAGGACTAGTCCCCTCTACGAGCAGTACTTC	CASSLRTSPLYEQYF	once	TRBJ2-7	TRBV14	TRBD2
TGCGCCAGTGCCGGGACAGGGAACACTGAAGCTTTCTTT	CASAGTGNTEAFF	.	TRBJ1-1	TRBV5-1	TRBD1
TGCGCCAGCAGCCTGACTAGCGGGGGGTTCACAGATACGCAGTATTTT	CASSLTSGGFTDTQYF	.	TRBJ2-3	TRBV5-1	TRBD2
TGTGCCAGCAGCCCACAGGGGGCGATCTACAATGAGCAGTTCTTC	CASSPQGAIYNEQFF	.	TRBJ2-1	TRBV9	TRBD1
TGTGCCAGTAGTCCACAAAGCAATCAGCCCCAGCATTTT	CASSPQSNQPQHF	few	TRBJ1-5	TRBV19	.
TGCGCCAGCAGCCAAGAATCCGGCGGGTCCTACGAGCAGTACTTC	CASSQESGGSYEQYF	.	TRBJ2-7	TRBV4-3	.
TGTGCCAGCAGTGAATCTACGATTGCTGACTACGAGCAGTACTTC	CASSESTIADYEQYF	.	TRBJ2-7	TRBV6-1	.
TGTGCCAGTAGTATAAGTTTGGGCTTCTACGAGCAGTACTTC	CASSISLGFYEQYF	.	TRBJ2-7	TRBV19	.
TGCGCCAGCAGCCAAGATTTCCCCATGAACACTGAAGCTTTCTTT	CASSQDFPMNTEAFF	.	TRBJ1-1	TRBV4-3	.
TGTGCCACCCAAAGCGGGGCGAGCGAGCAGTACTTC	CATQSGASEQYF	.	TRBJ2-7	TRBV6-6	TRBD2
TGCAGCGTTGAAGTAGGAGGGGGCGGCGAGCAGTACTTC	CSVEVGGGGEQYF	once	TRBJ2-7	TRBV29-1	.
TGTGCCAGCAGCCGCGGGCTCGAGCAGTACTTC	CASSRGLEQYF	.	TRBJ2-7	TRBV7-9	.
TGTGCCAGCAGCTTAGTGGGGAGGGGAACTGAAGCTTTCTTT	CASSLVGRGTEAFF	.	TRBJ1-1	TRBV7-9	.
TGTGCCAGCAGCTTAAGGGGGACAGGGGGTTCCTACGAGCAGTACTTC	CASSLRGTGGSYEQYF	.	TRBJ2-7	TRBV7-2	TRBD1
TGTGCCATCAGTGAGTCTAGGACTTACTACGAGCAGTACTTC	CAISESRTYYEQYF	.	TRBJ2-7	TRBV10-3	.
TGTGCCAGCAGCCAAGTTACGGAGAAACCTTCGACTGAAGCTTTCTTT	CASSQVTEKPSTEAFF	.	TRBJ1-1	TRBV4-2	.
TGTGCCAGCAGTTATATGACAGGGACGGAGACCCAGTACTTC	CASSYMTGTETQYF	.	TRBJ2-5	TRBV27	TRBD1
TGCGCCAGCAGTGAGTCTCCCGGGGGAAGGAACACTGAAGCTTTCTTT	CASSESPGGRNTEAFF	.	TRBJ1-1	TRBV10-2	.
TGTGCCAGCAGCTTAGGTTACTTCGTCAGCACAGATACGCAGTATTTT	CASSLGYFVSTDTQYF	.	TRBJ2-3	TRBV7-9	.
TGTGCCACCAGCAGAGGGAGGGGAAGCAATCAGCCCCAGCATTTT	CATSRGRGSNQPQHF	.	TRBJ1-5	TRBV15	.
TGCAGCGCTACGACTAGCTCCTACAATGAGCAGTTCTTC	CSATTSSYNEQFF	.	TRBJ2-1	TRBV29-1	.
TGTGCCAGCAGCTTATCGACAACGAACACCGGGGAGCTGTTTTTT	CASSLSTTNTGELFF	medium-sized	TRBJ2-2	TRBV11-3	.
TGTGCCAGCAGCACGGCGGGGCAGACCTACGAGCAGTACTTC	CASSTAGQTYEQYF	.	TRBJ2-7	TRBV5-5	.